This TCR beta chain was documented in a study of CD8 T cells in Susac syndrome. Regarding the study as a whole: In total CD8+ repertoires, over 15 Susac-specific public clones were detected, and CD8+ TEMRA repertoires contained four to six.

CDR1 DFQATT and CDR2 SNEGSKA come from the germline V gene (reference sequence). The CDR3 totals 12 residues. Trimming removed 8 bases at V and 0 bases at J, with 10 bases between. Regarding this clonotype: Its antigen is still unknown.

An amount of RNA that ranged from roughly 0.45 to 1 ug was reverse transcribed with random hexamers. An immunoSEQ multiplex PCR amplified TCR beta CDR3 over 54 Vbeta and 13 Jbeta. Each CDR3 protein gets one entry after TCRdb re-called the immunoSEQ multiplex PCR reads with MiXCR. The top ten hold around 0.62% of the sample, which has about 90,000 distinct CDR3 sequences, 96% seen once. Sequencing input: CD8+ T cells from PBMCs. This rearrangement joins TRBV20-1 to TRBJ1-1; TRBD1 is a possible D gene (5 bases). This TCR came from a human donor with Susac syndrome. This CDR3 is CSPGRMNTEAFF. The CDR3 DNA follows: TGCAGTCCAGGGCGAATGAACACTGAAGCTTTCTTT.